These T cell receptor beta chains were read from a single sample in a study of T cell responses to AZD1222 COVID-19 vaccine. Here immunoSEQ multiplex PCR was the method, and the copy in TCRdb shows in-frame clones only, minus some. This table holds about 100,000 clones, around 90% found once. Sequenced here: peripheral blood, sampled on day 0 of MenACWY control vaccination. These TCRs come from an adult in good health. CDR3s include the opening cysteine and the closing phenylalanine or tryptophan. D genes are given only for firm matches. Clone size is shown for a subset of rows, as once, few, many or a class of expanded clone.

clone size	D gene	V gene	J gene	CDR3 protein	CDR3 DNA
NA	NA	TRBV19	TRBJ1-2	CASTPAGGTNYGYTF	TGTGCCAGTACTCCTGCTGGGGGAACTAACTATGGCTACACCTTC
NA	NA	TRBV12-3/TRBV12-4	TRBJ1-1	CASSLIVNTEAFF	TGTGCCAGCAGTTTAATAGTGAACACTGAAGCTTTCTTT
NA	NA	TRBV7-2	TRBJ1-1	CASSLGGTVNTEAFF	TGTGCCAGCAGCTTAGGCGGAACAGTAAACACTGAAGCTTTCTTT
NA	NA	TRBV18	TRBJ1-1	CASSPLVTANTEAFF	TGTGCCAGCTCACCACTGGTAACAGCGAACACTGAAGCTTTCTTT
NA	NA	TRBV11-2	TRBJ1-1	CASTRRGEVTEAFF	TGTGCCAGCACGCGCCGTGGGGAGGTCACTGAAGCTTTCTTT
NA	NA	TRBV5-6	TRBJ1-6	CASTESGRYSPLHF	TGTGCCAGCACCGAAAGTGGACGGTATTCACCCCTCCACTTT
NA	TRBD1	TRBV10-3	TRBJ2-7	CAISWDRERQYEQYF	TGTGCCATCAGTTGGGACAGGGAGCGTCAGTACGAGCAGTACTTC
once	NA	TRBV5-4	TRBJ1-1	CASRMLGGLKTEAFF	TGTGCCAGCAGGATGCTCGGGGGGCTGAAAACTGAAGCTTTCTTT
few	TRBD1	TRBV5-1	TRBJ2-7	CASSSQGALNEQYF	TGCGCCAGCAGCTCCCAGGGGGCTCTCAACGAGCAGTACTTC
NA	NA	TRBV7-2	TRBJ1-2	CASSLGVDYGYTF	TGTGCCAGCAGCTTAGGAGTTGACTATGGCTACACCTTC
NA	NA	TRBV5-5	TRBJ2-1	CASTTSGTPSYNEQFF	TGTGCCAGCACCACTTCGGGGACACCCTCCTACAATGAGCAGTTCTTC
NA	NA	TRBV24-1	TRBJ1-2	CATQGTAGGYTF	TGTGCCACCCAGGGGACCGCGGGTGGCTACACCTTC
NA	NA	TRBV25-1	TRBJ1-2	CASSEGRGDGYTF	TGTGCCAGCAGTGAGGGCAGGGGAGATGGCTACACCTTC
NA	NA	TRBV7-2	TRBJ1-5	CASSLGSPYSNQPQHF	TGTGCCAGCAGCTTAGGAAGCCCTTATAGCAATCAGCCCCAGCATTTT
once	NA	TRBV28	TRBJ1-2	CASSSPGPSIYGYTF	TGTGCCAGCAGTTCACCCGGGCCGTCGATCTATGGCTACACCTTC
NA	NA	TRBV7-9	TRBJ2-6	CASSSGANVLTF	TGTGCCAGCAGCTCTGGGGCCAACGTCCTGACTTTC
NA	NA	TRBV7-9	TRBJ1-1	CASHSGLHTEAFF	TGTGCCAGCCACTCCGGGCTCCACACTGAAGCTTTCTTT